This entry concerns a single TCR beta chain. This clone was seen only a few times. This clone's antigen is unknown. Per-base qualities were not stored, and no clone one base away is much larger. Related bone marrow donors provided peripheral blood samples on the day of marrow donation. Mononuclear cells from peripheral blood and bone marrow were separated by Ficoll-Hypaque density centrifugation and then cryopreserved. The sample originates from a study of T cells after posttransplantation cyclophosphamide (dated by TCRdb to 2016 to 2018). Looking at the study overall: The study tracked T cell repertoire reconstitution by TRB sequencing after myeloablative bone marrow transplantation using posttransplantation cyclophosphamide as GVHD prophylaxis. Blood from all 35 or so PTCy patients with 1-year posttransplant specimens was subjected to TRB sequencing. Public TRB sequences were searched against a database of over 3,600 sequences associated with responses to pathogens, tumor antigens, self-antigens and alloantigens. Samples from 30 to 35 PTCy-treated patients, along with samples from about 16 of their related bone marrow donors, underwent antigen receptor sequencing. In 3 patients, up to about 3 additional blood samples taken between 2 and 5.2 years after transplant also underwent TRB sequencing, as did pretransplant blood from a handful of patients. TRA and TRB clonality were tightly correlated in ten or so samples, so subsequent TCR analyses focused on TRB only.

Study-wide findings and limitations: Across around 40 patients, TRB clonality was highly associated with recipient CMV seropositivity and CMV reactivation, and diversity in PTCy patients was similar to diversity in CNI/methotrexate controls. Donor-recipient similarity was low at 1-2 months but rose over the first year, and later blood repertoires were often dominated by donor CD8+ memory clones. The TRB repertoires of T cells infiltrating skin or GI tract showed only limited overlap with the TRB repertoires of T cells in blood.

TRB sequencing used genomic DNA with the immunoSEQ assay at survey resolution or the hsTCRB kit. Turning to the authors' computational methods: The immunoSEQ software handled initial read processing, and the LymphoSeq R package was used for repertoire analyses. Clonality was computed as 1 minus normalized Shannon entropy, and a Gini coefficient was also calculated for each TRB dataset. To infer phenotypes in unsorted samples, TRB sequences from sorted subsets of the recipient or donor were mapped onto unsorted samples from the same recipient. TCRdb holds this immuneACCESS table with in-frame rearrangements only. Some clones are missing; in checked studies, unresolved V genes explain under half, and the rest has no known cause. From that table come the V and J calls and clone size; the DNA was used to work out D and trimming. Across this sample, 35,000 to 45,000 clones were tabulated and none appeared just once. More than 2% of the sample is taken by the ten largest.

CDR1 and CDR2 are read off the germline V gene as SGHRS and YFSETQ. V is shortened by 0 bases, J by 5 bases, and the region joining them spans 17 bases. The CDR3, cysteine through phenylalanine, is 16 amino acids long. CDR3 DNA only is kept here, 48 bases in frame from base 1. The sequence was collected from a man in his forties in good health, CMV-negative, and a related stem cell transplant donor. The material sequenced was PBMCs. Recombination joined TRBV5-1 with TRBJ1-2; TRBD1 might be the D gene, on 6 matching bases. DNA sequence: TGCGCCAGCAGCTTGGCTAGCGGTACAGGGCTTTATGGCTACACCTTC. It codes for CASSLASGTGLYGYTF.